In its sample, the clone carrying this T cell receptor (beta chain) was seen many times. This entry belongs to a study of neurological immune-mediated disorders. V lost 6 bases to trimming and J lost 2 bases, with 15 bases between them. CDR3 length equals 15 residues. Germline V gene data show CDR1 as SGHRS and CDR2 as YFSETQ. TCRdb reanalysed the 5' RACE reads using MiXCR and keeps one entry per CDR3 protein. Of 15,000 to 20,000 distinct CDR3 sequences listed, roughly 14% are singletons. Sequences were obtained from PBMCs. This chain links TRBV5-1 with TRBJ2-1, with D maybe TRBD2 (7 bases). The source of this sequence is a man aged 55 to 70 with HTLV-1-associated myelopathy (HAM/TSP). The CDR3 protein is CASIKGGDPYNEQFF. The CDR3 DNA sequence: TGCGCCAGCATCAAGGGGGGGGACCCCTACAATGAGCAGTTCTTC.